Below are 28 T cell receptor beta chains sequenced from a single sample in a study of CD4 T cells in relation to SARS-CoV-2 and coronaviruses listed by TCRdb under 2021. Their antigens remain unidentified. The receptor library was made with the immunoSEQ multiplex PCR assay. TCRdb re-hosts the immuneACCESS table, in-frame sequences only. Its copies lack some clones; in the studies checked, an unresolved V gene accounts for under half of them, and the cause for the rest is not known. In this sample the table shows approximately 43,000 clones, approximately 84% of which occur a single time. The ten largest clones add up to around 1.2% of the sample. Input material: naive CD4+ T cells from PBMCs, cultured in vitro. According to the study, the label for this sample's cell subset or site signals: naive CD4+ T cells isolated by negative enrichment. The receptors stem from an adult with COVID-19.

The chain uses TRBV28 and TRBJ2-2, with 8 nucleotides matching TRBD2. The germline V gene encodes CDR1 MDHEN and CDR2 SYDVKM. CDR3 size: 20 residues. The V and J ends lost 2 bases and 3 bases, in that order; junction bases with no gene match: 17. The CDR3 sequence is CASSLDGSGKITLHTGELFF. The CDR3 nucleotides are TGTGCCAGCAGTTTAGATGGTAGCGGGAAAATCACGCTACACACCGGGGAGCTGTTTTTT.

This clone was recorded a few times. The chain combines TRBV4-1 with TRBJ2-3, with D tentatively TRBD1 (6 bases). The germline gives CDR1 MGHRA, CDR2 YSYEKL. The CDR3 runs to 14 residues. Trimming removed 3 bases at V and 4 bases at J, with 11 bases between. CDR3 loop: CASSQGRGPDTQYF. The DNA of the CDR3 is TGCGCCAGCAGCCAGGGCAGGGGCCCAGATACGCAGTATTTT.

The chain couples TRBV5-5 to TRBJ2-7, with D unresolved. The CDR3 has 13 residues. V was trimmed by 0 bases and J by 2 bases, leaving 6 bases between them. Germline loops: CDR1 SGHKS, CDR2 YYEKEE (reference sequence). CDR3 sequence reads: CASSLGRTYEQYF. The CDR3 nucleotides read TGTGCCAGCAGCTTGGGACGGACCTACGAGCAGTACTTC. Combining the CDR3 with reference TRBV5-5 and TRBJ2-7 gives the whole variable domain DAGVTQSPTHLIKTRGQQVTLRCSPISGHKSVSWYQQVLGQGPQFIFQYYEKEERGRGNFPDRFSARQFPNYSSELNVNALLLGDSALYLCASSLGRTYEQYFGPGTRLTVT.

The rearrangement links TRBV3-1 (or the pseudogene TRBV3-2) to TRBJ2-3; 12 bases align to TRBD2. Germline CDR1 is LGHDT and CDR2 is YNNKEL (reference sequence). The CDR3 is made up of 18 amino acids. V trimming: 2 bases; J trimming: 6 bases; junction bases outside the gene matches: 12. CDR3: CASSQYSLAGGRGDTQYF. CDR3 coding DNA: TGTGCCAGCAGCCAATACTCACTAGCGGGAGGCCGTGGGGATACGCAGTATTTT.

This clone was recorded a few times. This chain links TRBV6-5 with TRBJ1-1; D is possibly TRBD1 (5 bases). Germline V CDR1 and CDR2: MNHEY, SVGAGI. Trimming removed 3 bases from V and 8 bases from J, with 13 bases in between. There are 13 residues in the CDR3. CDR3 sequence reads: CASSYSGRDEAFF. In DNA form, the CDR3 reads TGTGCCAGCAGTTATAGTGGCAGGGACGAAGCTTTCTTT.

This clone was counted a few times. The chain recombines TRBV7-9 with TRBJ1-6; no reliable D call. Germline values: CDR1 SEHNR, CDR2 FQNEAQ (reference sequence). The CDR3 spans 14 residues. V was pared by 5 bases and J by 9 bases, with 14 bases between. CDR3 DNA sequence: TGTGCCAGCAGCCCTAAGGGCTGGATTTCACCCCTCCACTTT. Its translation: CASSPKGWISPLHF. The variable domain in full, with the rest retrieved from reference TRBV7-9 and TRBJ1-6, is DTGVSQNPRHKITKRGQNVTFRCDPISEHNRLYWYRQTLGQGPEFLTYFQNEAQLEKSRLLSDRFSAERPKGSFSTLEIQRTEQGDSAMYLCASSPKGWISPLHFGNGTRLTVT.

This clone has just a few counts. The V call is TRBV2, the J call TRBJ1-3, with D unclear. From germline, CDR1 is SNHLY and CDR2 FYNNEI. V was cut by 4 bases and J by 1 base, with 8 bases left in between. There are 14 residues in the CDR3. This CDR3 reads CASSVGRSGNTIYF. The DNA for the CDR3 is TGTGCCAGCAGTGTTGGCAGATCTGGAAACACCATATATTTT.

This chain connects TRBV7-2 to TRBJ2-1, with 11 bases lining up with TRBD2. Germline loops: CDR1 SGHTA, CDR2 FQGNSA. Trimming took 4 bases from V and 8 from J; bases not matched to a gene: 7. The CDR3 has 15 amino acids. The CDR3 spells CASSSTSGRGDEQFF. The CDR3 DNA is TGTGCCAGCAGCTCAACTAGCGGGAGAGGCGATGAGCAGTTCTTC.

The V and J genes are TRBV28 and TRBJ2-1, with D unclear. The germline V and J ends were trimmed by 4 bases and 3 bases, with 16 bases remaining between them. Germline-derived CDR1 and CDR2 are MDHEN and SYDVKM. This CDR3 has 16 residues. The CDR3 reads CASSSLGPKDYNEQFF. CDR3 bases: TGTGCCAGCAGTTCACTCGGACCCAAAGACTACAATGAGCAGTTCTTC.

The table lists this clone with a count of one. The chain has TRBV6-6 and TRBJ1-5, with unresolved D. This CDR3 region has 13 residues. CDR1 MNHNY and CDR2 SVGAGI come from the germline V gene (reference sequence). The germline V and J ends were trimmed by 6 bases and 6 bases, with 12 bases remaining between them. CDR3 protein: CASSLAGGQPQHF. The DNA for the CDR3 is TGTGCCAGCAGCCTAGCGGGAGGTCAGCCCCAGCATTTT.

The rearrangement uses TRBV19 and TRBJ2-3; no reliable D call. Germline-derived CDR1 and CDR2 are LNHDA and SQIVND (reference sequence). The CDR3 is 11 amino acids. Trimming took off 3 bases at V and 4 bases at J, with 2 bases between the two ends. CDR3 residues: CASSISDTQYF. CDR3 DNA sequence: TGTGCCAGTAGTATCTCAGATACGCAGTATTTT.

This chain joins TRBV6-5 and TRBJ1-1; weak D call: TRBD1 (6 bases). This CDR3 contains 13 residues. V was trimmed by 0 bases and J by 11 bases, leaving 13 bases between them. Germline V gives CDR1 MNHEY, CDR2 SVGAGI. Here the CDR3 reads CASSYSQGTKAFF. The CDR3 DNA sequence: TGTGCCAGCAGTTACTCACAGGGTACGAAGGCTTTCTTT.

This chain uses TRBV28 with TRBJ2-7; 9 positions agree with TRBD2. The CDR3 loop spans 18 amino acids. Trimming removed 5 bases from V and 0 bases from J; junction bases left unmatched: 14. CDR1 MDHEN and CDR2 SYDVKM come from the germline V gene. The chain's CDR3 is CASSRDIPSGAYSYEQYF. DNA of the CDR3: TGTGCCAGCAGTCGGGACATCCCTAGCGGGGCCTACTCCTACGAGCAGTACTTC.

V is TRBV7-3 and J is TRBJ2-1; D gene unclear. V was trimmed by 5 bases and J by 4 bases, leaving 12 bases between them. This CDR3 is built from 14 residues. Germline V CDR1 and CDR2: SGHTA, FQGTGA. The CDR3 DNA sequence: TGTGCCAGCAGCCCCTCTGGGGTTTACAATGAGCAGTTCTTC. This translates into CASSPSGVYNEQFF.

The V gene is TRBV20-1, the J gene TRBJ2-1; D unclear. The V gene's germline CDR1 is DFQATT and CDR2 SNEGSKA (reference sequence). V gave up 3 bases and J gave up 0 bases, with 9 bases separating them. This CDR3 comprises 14 residues. The CDR3 loop is CSASPPSSYNEQFF. CDR3 coding DNA: TGCAGTGCTAGTCCCCCTAGCTCCTACAATGAGCAGTTCTTC.

V is TRBV27 and J is TRBJ2-1, with TRBD2 identical over 7 bases. The CDR3 contains 16 residues. Trimming took 5 bases from V and 4 from J; bases not matched to a gene: 11. Germline V gene data show CDR1 as MNHEY and CDR2 as SMNVEV (reference sequence). CDR3 in DNA: TGTGCCAGCAGTCCGAAGACTAGCACCATATACAATGAGCAGTTCTTC. Amino acids: CASSPKTSTIYNEQFF.

The rearrangement uses TRBV11-2 and TRBJ2-1, with D uncertain. Between the trimmed V and J ends, which lost 2 bases and 2 bases, there was a span of 10 bases. Per germline, CDR1 SGHAT and CDR2 FQNNGV. This CDR3 contains 15 residues. CDR3: CASSLLDTTYNEQFF. The CDR3 DNA reads as TGTGCCAGCAGCTTATTAGACACGACCTACAATGAGCAGTTCTTC. Combining the CDR3 with reference TRBV11-2 and TRBJ2-1 gives the whole variable domain EAGVAQSPRYKIIEKRQSVAFWCNPISGHATLYWYQQILGQGPKLLIQFQNNGVVDDSQLPKDRFSAERLKGVDSTLKIQPAKLEDSAVYLCASSLLDTTYNEQFFGPGTRLTVL.

CDR3 sequence reads: CASSLIGGGTGELFF. DNA for the CDR3: TGTGCCAGTAGTCTAATCGGTGGTGGAACCGGGGAGCTGTTTTTT. The chain recombines TRBV19 with TRBJ2-2; D is unclear. The CDR3 is 15 residues long. Germline V CDR1 and CDR2: LNHDA, SQIVND (reference sequence). Trimming removed 5 bases at V and 5 bases at J, with 15 bases between.

The chain recombines TRBV9 with TRBJ2-7; D unclear. The V end lost 4 bases, the J end lost 5 bases, and 16 bases lay between the germline ends. CDR1 is SGDLS, CDR2 YYNGEE, per germline. This CDR3 spans 14 amino acids. The CDR3 region is CASSSARTDNEQYF. CDR3 sequence (DNA): TGTGCCAGCAGCTCCGCCCGGACGGATAACGAGCAGTACTTC.

The chain joins TRBV7-2 to TRBJ2-3; no clear D gene. Per the germline V gene, CDR1 is SGHTA and CDR2 is FQGNSA. The CDR3 consists of 15 residues. V lost 2 bases, J lost 2 bases, and 11 bases lay in between. The CDR3 reads CASSLWAATTDTQYF. The CDR3 DNA reads TGTGCCAGCAGCTTATGGGCGGCAACCACAGATACGCAGTATTTT.

The chain links TRBV4-3 to TRBJ2-7; D is perhaps TRBD1 (6 bases). The CDR3 spans 17 residues. Germline V gives CDR1 LGHNA, CDR2 YSLEER. V was shortened by 1 base and J by 2 bases, with 18 bases between the two germline ends. The DNA of the CDR3 is TGCGCCAGCAGCCAAGGGCCCCAACAGGGCAGTACCTACGAGCAGTACTTC. Its translation: CASSQGPQQGSTYEQYF.

The rearrangement links TRBV13 to TRBJ1-2; tentatively, D is TRBD1 (5 bases). V was trimmed by 2 bases and J by 2 bases, leaving 18 bases between them. CDR3 length equals 17 residues. The germline CDR1 and CDR2 sequences are PRHDT and FYEKMQ (reference sequence). CDR3 amino acids: CASSLRGLGGTNYGYTF. CDR3 sequence (DNA): TGTGCCAGCAGCTTAAGGGGATTGGGGGGTACAAACTATGGCTACACCTTC.

The J gene is TRBJ2-7, the V gene TRBV7-9; D gene ambiguous. V lost 3 bases to trimming and J lost 2 bases, with 5 bases between them. The germline gives CDR1 SEHNR, CDR2 FQNEAQ (reference sequence). CDR3 length: 12 residues. CDR3 DNA: TGTGCCAGCAGCTTCCGAGCCTACGAGCAGTACTTC. It encodes CASSFRAYEQYF.

CDR3 in amino acids: CASSTSQSVNEQFF. CDR3 DNA sequence: TGTGCCAGTAGTACAAGCCAAAGTGTCAATGAGCAGTTCTTC. The rearrangement links TRBV19 to TRBJ2-1; D is unresolved. Trimming took 4 bases from V and 6 from J, leaving 13 bases between them. This CDR3 contains 14 residues. CDR1 is LNHDA and CDR2 is SQIVND in the germline V gene (reference sequence).

The chain couples TRBV14 to TRBJ2-7; D is unresolved. V lost 0 bases to trimming and J lost 2 bases, with 17 bases between them. The CDR3 length is 17 residues. CDR1 is SGHDN and CDR2 is FVKESK in the germline V gene. The CDR3 DNA follows: TGTGCCAGCAGCCAAGACGTGTCGTCTACAATAGCCTACGAGCAGTACTTC. It encodes CASSQDVSSTIAYEQYF.

V and J are TRBV5-8 and TRBJ2-5, with 15 bases lining up with TRBD2. V trimming: 2 bases; J trimming: 4 bases; junction bases outside the gene matches: 6. Germline-derived CDR1 and CDR2 are SGHTS and YDEGEE. This CDR3 region has 17 residues. This chain's CDR3 is CASSFGLAGGLRETQYF. In DNA form, the CDR3 reads TGTGCCAGCAGCTTCGGACTAGCGGGAGGGCTTCGAGAGACCCAGTACTTC.

This clone was detected only a few times. This rearrangement joins TRBV9 to TRBJ2-1, with TRBD2 matching 14 bases. Looked up from germline, CDR1 is SGDLS and CDR2 is YYNGEE. This CDR3 has 17 amino acids. Losses at the gene ends were 4 bases for V and 1 base for J; bases not matched to a gene: 4. CDR3 coding DNA: TGTGCCAGCAGCCAAGGGACTAGCGGGAGTTCCTACAATGAGCAGTTCTTC. This encodes CASSQGTSGSSYNEQFF.

The chain couples TRBV4-1 to TRBJ2-5, with TRBD2 matching 12 bases. J lost 3 bases, V lost 1 base, and 12 bases had no gene match. The CDR3 runs to 19 residues. Germline CDR1 reads MGHRA; CDR2 reads YSYEKL. The CDR3 coding sequence is TGCGCCAGCAGCCAAGGACAATTCCTAGCGGGAGGGTTAAAAGAGACCCAGTACTTC. It is translated as CASSQGQFLAGGLKETQYF.